The next 32 T cell receptor beta chains were all read from a single sample in a study of T cell responses to AZD1222 COVID-19 vaccine. Generated by immunoSEQ multiplex PCR, the TCRdb table keeps only in-frame clones and is missing some. The profile shows some 140,000 clones, around 90% of them singletons. The sample here was peripheral blood, taken on day 0 of AZD1222 vaccination. These receptors originate from an adult in good health.

This chain uses TRBV12-3 or TRBV12-4 with TRBJ1-5; D not resolved. The V and J ends lost 1 base and 1 base respectively, with 2 bases between them. This CDR3 spans 13 amino acids. In nucleotides, the CDR3 is TGTGCCAGCAGTTTAGACAGCAATCAGCCCCAGCATTTT. It specifies CASSLDSNQPQHF.

This rearrangement joins TRBV5-4 to TRBJ2-5; TRBD2 aligns across 8 bases. The CDR3 consists of 17 residues. V shed 0 bases, J shed 2 bases, and the junction held 9 bases outside the gene matches. Germline V lookup: CDR1 SGHNT, CDR2 YYREEE (reference sequence). This CDR3 is CASSLEGGPGGQETQYF. CDR3 coding DNA: TGTGCCAGCAGCTTGGAGGGTGGACCGGGAGGGCAAGAGACCCAGTACTTC. Using reference TRBV5-4 and TRBJ2-5 for the parts outside the CDR3, the full variable domain is ETGVTQSPTHLIKTRGQQVTLRCSSQSGHNTVSWYQQALGQGPQFIFQYYREEENGRGNFPPRFSGLQFPNYSSELNVNALELDDSALYLCASSLEGGPGGQETQYFGPGTRLLVL.

This clone was counted between two and nine times. The chain links TRBV6-6 to TRBJ1-3; D ambiguous. The V gene lost 6 bases and the J gene lost 0 bases, with 18 bases spanning the gap. The CDR3 has 17 residues. CDR1 and CDR2 from the germline V gene are MNHNY and SVGAGI (reference sequence). The CDR3 DNA reads TGTGCCAGCAGCCGACGACCTGACGGAAACTCTGGAAACACCATATATTTT. Encoded protein: CASSRRPDGNSGNTIYF.

The chain links TRBV3-1 (or the pseudogene TRBV3-2) to TRBJ2-3; 11 bases map to TRBD2. Trimming cost V 7 bases and J 5 bases; bases outside gene matches: 8. CDR1 and CDR2 from the germline V gene are LGHDT and YNNKEL (reference sequence). The CDR3 sequence is 15 residues long. The CDR3 here is CASKIAGGPGDTQYF. For the CDR3, the DNA is TGTGCCAGCAAAATAGCGGGAGGGCCGGGAGATACGCAGTATTTT.

V and J are TRBV10-3 and TRBJ1-2; no clear D. V was trimmed by 4 bases and J by 4 bases, leaving 16 bases between them. Germline CDR1 and CDR2: ENHRY and SYGVKD. The CDR3 spans 15 residues. As DNA, the CDR3 is TGTGCCATCAGTGTGCAGAACTCCCTCGGCTATGGCTACACCTTC. Its translation is CAISVQNSLGYGYTF.

CDR3 DNA sequence: TGTGCCATCAGCGGGGACTTTCCTCTTAATGAGCAGTTCTTC. This sequence encodes CAISGDFPLNEQFF. The chain carries TRBV10-3 and TRBJ2-1; D perhaps matches TRBD2 (6 bases). CDR1 ENHRY and CDR2 SYGVKD come from the germline V gene. This CDR3 region has 14 residues. Trimming removed 6 bases at V and 7 bases at J, with 16 bases between.

The J gene is TRBJ2-3, the V gene TRBV5-1, with D possibly called TRBD1 or TRBD2 (5 bases each). Germline-derived CDR1 and CDR2 are SGHRS and YFSETQ. This CDR3 is 15 amino acids long. The V and J ends lost 4 bases and 2 bases respectively, with 14 bases between them. The CDR3 is CASSRRGPITDTQYF. In DNA, the CDR3 is TGCGCCAGCAGCCGTCGGGGACCGATCACAGATACGCAGTATTTT.

The chain employs TRBV29-1 and TRBJ2-2; D ambiguous. Germline V CDR1 and CDR2: SQVTM, ANQGSEA. CDR3 size: 12 residues. The V and J ends lost 3 bases and 1 base respectively, with 3 bases between them. In nucleotides, the CDR3 is TGCAGCGTTGATGGGAACACCGGGGAGCTGTTTTTT. Amino acids: CSVDGNTGELFF.

This clone showed up just once. The genes are TRBV15 and TRBJ1-4; weak D call: TRBD1 (5 bases). The germline gives CDR1 LNHNV, CDR2 YYDKDF (reference sequence). Trimming removed 0 bases from V and 8 bases from J, with 7 bases in between. This CDR3 spans 13 amino acids. CDR3: CATSRDRGEKLFF. In DNA form, the CDR3 reads TGTGCCACCAGCAGAGATAGGGGAGAAAAACTGTTTTTT.

This clone was counted a few times. This chain uses TRBV7-9 with TRBJ2-7, with D perhaps matching TRBD1 (6 bases). The germline V and J ends were trimmed by 1 base and 7 bases, with 20 bases remaining between them. Germline V gene sequence: CDR1 SEHNR, CDR2 FQNEAQ (reference sequence). The CDR3 has 16 amino acids. CDR3 amino acids: CASSLVAGAHPGEQYF. CDR3 in DNA: TGTGCCAGCAGCTTAGTGGCAGGGGCGCACCCGGGGGAGCAGTACTTC. The variable domain in full, with the rest retrieved from reference TRBV7-9 and TRBJ2-7, is DTGVSQNPRHKITKRGQNVTFRCDPISEHNRLYWYRQTLGQGPEFLTYFQNEAQLEKSRLLSDRFSAERPKGSFSTLEIQRTEQGDSAMYLCASSLVAGAHPGEQYFGPGTRLTVT.

The chain joins TRBV15 to TRBJ2-5; the D call may be TRBD1 or TRBD2 (6 bases each). V shed 5 bases and J shed 5 bases, with 24 bases lying between them. CDR1 and CDR2 from the germline V gene are LNHNV and YYDKDF (reference sequence). CDR3 length equals 17 residues. The CDR3 protein is CATSFFGGQHGRETQYF. The CDR3 nucleotides read TGTGCCACCAGCTTCTTTGGGGGGCAGCATGGGCGGGAGACCCAGTACTTC.

The V call is TRBV4-1, the J call TRBJ1-5; the D gene is possibly TRBD1 (5 bases). The V and J ends lost 4 bases and 5 bases respectively, with 15 bases between them. Germline V gives CDR1 MGHRA, CDR2 YSYEKL. The length of the CDR3 is 15 residues. The CDR3 nucleotides are TGCGCCAGCAGCCCCATGGGGGACGGAGATCAGCCCCAGCATTTT. Its protein is CASSPMGDGDQPQHF.

This clone has a handful of counts. The chain employs TRBV27 and TRBJ2-5; 7 bases line up with TRBD1. The germline gives CDR1 MNHEY, CDR2 SMNVEV (reference sequence). The CDR3 runs to 13 residues. J gave up 5 bases and V 6 bases, and 6 bases lay outside the gene matches. CDR3 protein: CASRGDSLETQYF. The CDR3 nucleotides read TGTGCCAGCAGGGGGGACAGTCTCGAGACCCAGTACTTC.

This chain connects TRBV30 to TRBJ1-1; TRBD1 aligns across 7 bases. This CDR3 region has 16 residues. V trimming: 0 bases; J trimming: 2 bases; junction bases outside the gene matches: 9. Looked up from germline, CDR1 is GTSNPN and CDR2 is SVGIG (reference sequence). CDR3 sequence: CAWSVGAGGTNTEAFF. The DNA of the CDR3 is TGTGCCTGGAGTGTAGGGGCAGGGGGGACAAACACTGAAGCTTTCTTT.

V and J are TRBV30 and TRBJ2-7, with TRBD2 matching 9 bases. V shed 2 bases, J shed 3 bases, and the junction held 8 bases outside the gene matches. This CDR3 has 15 amino acids. Germline V CDR1 and CDR2: GTSNPN, SVGIG (reference sequence). The CDR3 spells CAWSRQGSGGYEQYF. The CDR3 nucleotides read TGTGCCTGGAGTCGTCAAGGTAGCGGGGGCTACGAGCAGTACTTC.

This sequence joins TRBV7-9 and TRBJ2-1, with D hard to call. This CDR3 region has 13 residues. Germline CDR1 SEHNR, CDR2 FQNEAQ (reference sequence). Between the trimmed V and J ends, which lost 0 bases and 5 bases, there was a span of 5 bases. CDR3 coding DNA: TGTGCCAGCAGCTTAGCTCAGCACAATGAGCAGTTCTTC. It codes for CASSLAQHNEQFF.

This chain uses TRBV11-2 with TRBJ2-1; the D gene is possibly TRBD2 (6 bases). Per the germline V gene, CDR1 is SGHAT and CDR2 is FQNNGV. V lost 2 bases and J lost 5, with 19 bases in between. This CDR3 contains 17 residues. DNA for the CDR3: TGTGCCAGCAGCTTACCCGGGAGATACTTAAGTCACAATGAGCAGTTCTTC. It translates to CASSLPGRYLSHNEQFF.

CDR3: CACGPGQGSYEQYF. CDR3 DNA: TGTGCCTGCGGACCGGGACAGGGGTCCTACGAGCAGTACTTC. The chain couples TRBV27 to TRBJ2-7, with 10 bases fitting TRBD1. Germline CDR1 reads MNHEY; CDR2 reads SMNVEV (reference sequence). V shed 11 bases, J shed 1 base, and the junction held 8 bases outside the gene matches. CDR3 length: 14 amino acids.

J is TRBJ2-1 and V is TRBV7-7; 10 bases are shared with TRBD2. J gave up 0 bases and V 6 bases, and 8 bases lay outside the gene matches. The CDR3 runs to 17 residues. Germline V gene data show CDR1 as SSHAT and CDR2 as FNYEAQ (reference sequence). The CDR3 sequence: CASSLLAGQSSYNEQFF. The CDR3 DNA follows: TGTGCCAGCAGTCTACTAGCGGGACAGAGCTCCTACAATGAGCAGTTCTTC.

A single count supports this clone. This sequence joins TRBV5-1 and TRBJ2-5; the match to TRBD2 covers 16 bases. V lost 4 bases, J lost 5 bases, and 14 bases stayed unmatched. Germline-derived CDR1 and CDR2 are SGHRS and YFSETQ. The CDR3 runs 19 residues. The CDR3 protein is CASSPVPGLAGGKMETQYF. The CDR3 DNA reads TGCGCCAGCAGCCCTGTCCCGGGACTAGCGGGAGGGAAAATGGAGACCCAGTACTTC.

This chain joins TRBV2 and TRBJ2-1, with no clear D. Germline V gene data show CDR1 as SNHLY and CDR2 as FYNNEI. The CDR3 is made up of 11 amino acids. Deletions cut 4 bases from V and 9 bases from J, with 7 bases between. In DNA, the CDR3 is TGTGCCAGCAGTGTCGTTGGTGAGCAGTTCTTC. Its translation: CASSVVGEQFF.

The rearrangement joins TRBV7-9 to TRBJ1-6, with no clear D. Germline CDR1 is SEHNR and CDR2 is FQNEAQ (reference sequence). The V end was cut by 2 bases, the J end by 10 bases, with 15 bases between. The CDR3 covers 15 residues. This chain's CDR3 is CASSLFPGEGSPLHF. The CDR3 region has the DNA TGTGCCAGCAGCTTATTTCCAGGTGAGGGATCACCCCTCCACTTT.

The V and J genes are TRBV6-5 and TRBJ1-2; D is undetermined. Trimming took 5 bases from V and 8 from J, leaving 18 bases between them. Germline-derived CDR1 and CDR2 are MNHEY and SVGAGI. The CDR3 is 14 amino acids. The CDR3 nucleotides read TGTGCCAGCAGTCCGACTAACCCCTTTGGGGGCTACACCTTC. It is translated as CASSPTNPFGGYTF.

The chain recombines TRBV5-5 with TRBJ1-5; D gene ambiguous. V lost 3 bases to trimming and J lost 2 bases, with 9 bases between them. The length of the CDR3 is 14 residues. Germline values: CDR1 SGHKS, CDR2 YYEKEE (reference sequence). The CDR3 loop is CASSSTSGNQPQHF. CDR3 nucleotide sequence: TGTGCCAGCAGCTCAACTAGTGGCAATCAGCCCCAGCATTTT.

The chain carries TRBV5-4 and TRBJ2-7, with D perhaps TRBD1 (5 bases). Germline assignment: CDR1 SGHNT and CDR2 YYREEE (reference sequence). The CDR3 spans 12 residues. V lost 4 bases to trimming and J lost 3 bases, with 8 bases between them. CDR3 nucleotide sequence: TGTGCCAGCAGCCCCCAGGGCTACGAGCAGTACTTC. Its translation is CASSPQGYEQYF.

This clone was seen only a few times. This rearrangement joins TRBV14 to TRBJ1-1; the D is unclear. V was cut by 1 base and J by 0 bases, with 15 bases left in between. The CDR3 is 17 residues long. CDR1 is SGHDN, CDR2 FVKESK, per germline. The CDR3 reads CASSQGPQFTMNTEAFF. The CDR3 nucleotides read TGTGCCAGCAGCCAAGGACCACAGTTTACAATGAACACTGAAGCTTTCTTT.

The rearrangement uses TRBV18 and TRBJ2-3; 10 bases align to TRBD1. V lost 5 bases and J lost 3; bases outside the gene matches: 8. Germline V gives CDR1 KGHSH, CDR2 LQKENI. The CDR3 contains 16 residues. The CDR3 protein is CASSSAGTGVTDTQYF. The CDR3 DNA reads TGTGCCAGCTCAAGCGCCGGGACAGGGGTGACAGATACGCAGTATTTT.

This sequence joins TRBV25-1 and TRBJ1-1, with 8 bases lining up with TRBD1. J was trimmed by 0 bases and V by 3 bases; bases with no gene match: 6. CDR3 length: 16 residues. CDR1 and CDR2 (germline): MGHDK, SYGVNS. CDR3 amino acids: CASSDLRQGMNTEAFF. In DNA form, the CDR3 reads TGTGCCAGCAGTGACCTGAGACAGGGGATGAACACTGAAGCTTTCTTT.

The rearrangement links TRBV5-1 to TRBJ1-4; TRBD1 might be the D (5 bases). This CDR3 is 14 amino acids long. V lost 2 bases and J 6 bases, leaving 11 bases between the germline ends. Germline V gene lookup returns CDR1 SGHRS and CDR2 YFSETQ. CDR3 in amino acids: CASSLRGRDEKLFF. The CDR3 DNA is TGCGCCAGCAGCTTAAGGGGCCGGGATGAAAAACTGTTTTTT.

CDR3 sequence: CASSLAGRSNQPQHF. The CDR3 DNA is TGTGCCAGCAGTTTAGCCGGCCGTAGCAATCAGCCCCAGCATTTT. The V gene is TRBV28, the J gene TRBJ1-5; D unresolved. The CDR3 loop spans 15 amino acids. V was pared by 2 bases and J by 0 bases, with 8 bases between. Germline CDR1 and CDR2: MDHEN and SYDVKM.

This rearrangement joins TRBV7-2 to TRBJ2-7, with 7 bases lining up with TRBD1. The length of the CDR3 is 15 residues. J was trimmed by 2 bases and V by 1 base; bases with no gene match: 5. Germline V gene sequence: CDR1 SGHTA, CDR2 FQGNSA. DNA for the CDR3: TGTGCCAGCAGCTTAGGGGACAGAACCACCTACGAGCAGTACTTC. It encodes CASSLGDRTTYEQYF.

This clone was observed a single time. This chain uses TRBV4-1 with TRBJ2-6, with TRBD2 identical over 9 bases. The CDR3 has 17 residues. In germline, CDR1 is MGHRA, CDR2 YSYEKL. V gave up 6 bases and J gave up 0 bases; unmatched junction bases: 6. CDR3 in amino acids: CASRPVREGSGANVLTF. DNA of the CDR3: TGCGCCAGCAGACCGGTGCGGGAGGGCTCTGGGGCCAACGTCCTGACTTTC.